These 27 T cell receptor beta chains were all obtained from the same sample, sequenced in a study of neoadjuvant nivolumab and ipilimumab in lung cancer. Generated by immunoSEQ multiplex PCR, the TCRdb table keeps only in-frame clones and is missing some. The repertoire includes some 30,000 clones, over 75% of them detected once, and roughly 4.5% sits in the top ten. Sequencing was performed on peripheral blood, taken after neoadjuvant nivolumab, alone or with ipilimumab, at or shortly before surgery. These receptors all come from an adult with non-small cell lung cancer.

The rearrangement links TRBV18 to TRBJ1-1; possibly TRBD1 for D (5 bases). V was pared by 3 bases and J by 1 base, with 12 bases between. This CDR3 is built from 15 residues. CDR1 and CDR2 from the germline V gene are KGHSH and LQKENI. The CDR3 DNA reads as TGTGCCAGCTCACCCGGGACTTCCCCGAACACTGAAGCTTTCTTT. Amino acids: CASSPGTSPNTEAFF.

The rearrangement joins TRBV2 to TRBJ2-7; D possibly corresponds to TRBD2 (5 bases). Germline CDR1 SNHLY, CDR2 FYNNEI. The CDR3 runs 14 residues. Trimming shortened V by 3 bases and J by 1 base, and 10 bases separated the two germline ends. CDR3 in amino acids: CASSDQRVSYEQYF. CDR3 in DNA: TGTGCCAGCAGTGACCAGAGGGTTTCCTACGAGCAGTACTTC. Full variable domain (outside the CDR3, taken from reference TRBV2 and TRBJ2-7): EPEVTQTPSHQVTQMGQEVILRCVPISNHLYFYWYRQILGQKVEFLVSFYNNEISEKSEIFDDQFSVERPDGSNFTLKIRSTKLEDSAMYFCASSDQRVSYEQYFGPGTRLTVT.

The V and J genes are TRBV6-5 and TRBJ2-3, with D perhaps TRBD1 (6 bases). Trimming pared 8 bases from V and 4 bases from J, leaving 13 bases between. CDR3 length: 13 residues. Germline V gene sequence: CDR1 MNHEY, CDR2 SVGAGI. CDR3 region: CASQPPGADTQYF. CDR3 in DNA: TGTGCCAGCCAACCCCCAGGGGCAGATACGCAGTATTTT.

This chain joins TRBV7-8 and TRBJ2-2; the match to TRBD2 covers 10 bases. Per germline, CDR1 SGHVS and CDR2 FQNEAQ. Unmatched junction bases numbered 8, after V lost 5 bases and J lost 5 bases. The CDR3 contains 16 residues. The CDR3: CASSLQQTSGTGELFF. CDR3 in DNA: TGTGCCAGCAGCCTCCAGCAGACTAGCGGGACCGGGGAGCTGTTTTTT.

CDR3 residues: CASSLAGRYQETQYF. DNA of the CDR3: TGCGCCAGCAGCTTGGCTGGGAGGTACCAAGAGACCCAGTACTTC. The rearrangement links TRBV5-1 to TRBJ2-5, with D perhaps TRBD2 (6 bases). Germline CDR1 is SGHRS and CDR2 is YFSETQ. The CDR3 is made up of 15 amino acids. V was trimmed by 0 bases and J by 0 bases, leaving 9 bases between them.

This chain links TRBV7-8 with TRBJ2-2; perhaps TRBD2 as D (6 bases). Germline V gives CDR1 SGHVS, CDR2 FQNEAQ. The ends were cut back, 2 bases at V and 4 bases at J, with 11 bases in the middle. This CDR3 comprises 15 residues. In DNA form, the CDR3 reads TGTGCCAGCAGCTTACGGGGGATAGCCACCGGGGAGCTGTTTTTT. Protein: CASSLRGIATGELFF.

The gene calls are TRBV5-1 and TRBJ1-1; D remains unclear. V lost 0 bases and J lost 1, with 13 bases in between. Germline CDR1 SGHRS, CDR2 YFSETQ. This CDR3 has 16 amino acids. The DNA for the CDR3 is TGCGCCAGCAGCTTGGATGGGCCGGGTGGGAACACTGAAGCTTTCTTT. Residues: CASSLDGPGGNTEAFF.

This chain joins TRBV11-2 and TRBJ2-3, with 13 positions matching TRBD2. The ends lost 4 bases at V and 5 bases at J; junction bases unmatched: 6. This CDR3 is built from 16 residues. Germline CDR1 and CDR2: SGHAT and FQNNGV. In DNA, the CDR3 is TGTGCCAGCAGCTCATATAGACTAGCGGGGGGAGATACGCAGTATTTT. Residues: CASSSYRLAGGDTQYF.

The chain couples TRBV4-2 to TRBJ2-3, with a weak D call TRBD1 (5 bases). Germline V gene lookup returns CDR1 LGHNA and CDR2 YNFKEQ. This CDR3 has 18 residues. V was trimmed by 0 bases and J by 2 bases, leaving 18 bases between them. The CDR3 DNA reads TGTGCCAGCAGCCAAGATGCGGCCCTAGGGGTGACCACAGATACGCAGTATTTT. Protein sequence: CASSQDAALGVTTDTQYF.

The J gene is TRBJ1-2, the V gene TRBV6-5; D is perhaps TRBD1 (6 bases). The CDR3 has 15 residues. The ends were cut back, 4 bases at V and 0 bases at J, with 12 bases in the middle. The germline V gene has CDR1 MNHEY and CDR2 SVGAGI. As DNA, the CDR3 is TGTGCCAGCAGTTCCCCAGGGGCGGCTAACTATGGCTACACCTTC. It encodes CASSSPGAANYGYTF.

DNA of the CDR3: TGCAGCGGGAGGGACAGGTTGAACACTGAAGCTTTCTTT. This codes for CSGRDRLNTEAFF. This rearrangement joins TRBV29-1 to TRBJ1-1, with TRBD1 matching 8 bases. The CDR3 consists of 13 residues. With 7 bases clipped from V and 0 bases from J, the junction kept 4 bases outside the gene matches. From germline, CDR1 is SQVTM and CDR2 ANQGSEA.

Here the CDR3 reads CASSLGGRQGITEAFF. In DNA, the CDR3 is TGCGCCAGCAGCTTGGGGGGCCGACAGGGGATCACTGAAGCTTTCTTT. The rearrangement links TRBV5-1 to TRBJ1-1; 8 bases map to TRBD1. Trimming removed 0 bases from V and 4 bases from J; junction bases left unmatched: 8. The CDR3 loop spans 16 amino acids. Germline V lookup: CDR1 SGHRS, CDR2 YFSETQ.

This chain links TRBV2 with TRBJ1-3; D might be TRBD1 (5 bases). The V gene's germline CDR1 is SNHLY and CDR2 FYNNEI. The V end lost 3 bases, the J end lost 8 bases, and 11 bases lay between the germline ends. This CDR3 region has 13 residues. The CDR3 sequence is CASSDNLRDTIYF. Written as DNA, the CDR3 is TGTGCCAGCAGTGACAATCTCAGGGACACCATATATTTT.

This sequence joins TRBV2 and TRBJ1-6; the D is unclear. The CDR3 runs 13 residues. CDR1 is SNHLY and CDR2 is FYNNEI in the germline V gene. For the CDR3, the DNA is TGTGCGTCCCACGAGGATTATAATTCACCCCTCCACTTT. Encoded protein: CASHEDYNSPLHF.

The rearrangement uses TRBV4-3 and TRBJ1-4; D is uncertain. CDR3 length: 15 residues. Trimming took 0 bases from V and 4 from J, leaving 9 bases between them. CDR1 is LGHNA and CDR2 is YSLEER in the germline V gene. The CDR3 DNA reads TGCGCCAGCAGCCAAGAACGACGGAATAATGAAAAACTGTTTTTT. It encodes CASSQERRNNEKLFF.

As DNA, the CDR3 is TGTGCCAGCAGCGTAGGAAGCGGGACACAGCGACTGTTTTTT. It is translated as CASSVGSGTQRLFF. This chain uses TRBV9 with TRBJ1-4; a possible D gene is TRBD1 (6 bases). Germline V CDR1 and CDR2: SGDLS, YYNGEE. V was clipped by 0 bases and J by 13 bases, with 16 bases between them. The CDR3 runs to 14 residues.

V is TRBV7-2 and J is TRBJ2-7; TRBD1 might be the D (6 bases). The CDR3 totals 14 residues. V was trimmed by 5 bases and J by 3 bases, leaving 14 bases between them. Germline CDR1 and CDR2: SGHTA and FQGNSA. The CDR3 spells CASSTRTVGYEQYF. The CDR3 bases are TGTGCCAGCAGCACTCGGACAGTAGGCTACGAGCAGTACTTC.

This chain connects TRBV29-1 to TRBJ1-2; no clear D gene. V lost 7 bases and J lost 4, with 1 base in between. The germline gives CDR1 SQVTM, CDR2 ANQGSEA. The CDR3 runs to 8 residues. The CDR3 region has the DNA TGCAGCGCCTATGGCTACACCTTC. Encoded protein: CSAYGYTF.

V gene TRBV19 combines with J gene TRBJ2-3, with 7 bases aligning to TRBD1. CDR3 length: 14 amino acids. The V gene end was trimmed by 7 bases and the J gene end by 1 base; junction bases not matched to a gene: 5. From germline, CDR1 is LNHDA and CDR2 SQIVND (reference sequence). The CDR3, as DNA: TGTGCCAGTATGTACAGGGGTGGCACAGATACGCAGTATTTT. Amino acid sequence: CASMYRGGTDTQYF.

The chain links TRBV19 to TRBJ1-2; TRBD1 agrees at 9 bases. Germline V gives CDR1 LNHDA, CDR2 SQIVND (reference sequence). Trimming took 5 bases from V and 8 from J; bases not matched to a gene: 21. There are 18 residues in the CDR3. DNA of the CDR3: TGTGCCAGTAGTGCCCGCCCCGCCGGGACAGGGATCCATCCCGGCTACACCTTC. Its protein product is CASSARPAGTGIHPGYTF.

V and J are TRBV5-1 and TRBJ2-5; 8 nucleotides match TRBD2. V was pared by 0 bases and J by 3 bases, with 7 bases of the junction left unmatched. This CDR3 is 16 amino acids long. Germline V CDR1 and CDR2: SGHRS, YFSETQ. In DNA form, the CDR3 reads TGCGCCAGCAGCTTGGTCGGCGGGGGGCATAAAGAGACCCAGTACTTC. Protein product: CASSLVGGGHKETQYF.

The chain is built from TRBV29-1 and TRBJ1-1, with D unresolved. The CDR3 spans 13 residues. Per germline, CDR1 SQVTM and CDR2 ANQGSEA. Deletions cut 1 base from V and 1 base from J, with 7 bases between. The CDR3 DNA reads TGCAGCGTTGAAGGGGCAGGGAACACTGAAGCTTTCTTT. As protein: CSVEGAGNTEAFF.

The CDR3 coding sequence is TGTGCCAGCTCACCCGGGATTACCACAACTAATGAAAAACTGTTTTTT. It translates to CASSPGITTTNEKLFF. This sequence joins TRBV18 and TRBJ1-4; D remains ambiguous. Germline-derived CDR1 and CDR2 are KGHSH and LQKENI. V lost 3 bases to trimming and J lost 0 bases, with 11 bases between them. CDR3 length equals 16 residues. The entire variable domain, with the rest obtained from reference TRBV18 and TRBJ1-4, is as follows: NAGVMQNPRHLVRRRGQEARLRCSPMKGHSHVYWYRQLPEEGLKFMVYLQKENIIDESGMPKERFSAEFPKEGPSILRIQQVVRGDSAAYFCASSPGITTTNEKLFFGSGTQLSVL.

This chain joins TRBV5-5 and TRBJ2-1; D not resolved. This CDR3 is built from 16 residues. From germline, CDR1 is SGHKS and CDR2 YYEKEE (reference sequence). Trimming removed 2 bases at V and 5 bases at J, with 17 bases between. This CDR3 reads CASSFPPERWHNEQFF. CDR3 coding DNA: TGTGCCAGCAGCTTTCCCCCGGAGCGATGGCACAATGAGCAGTTCTTC.

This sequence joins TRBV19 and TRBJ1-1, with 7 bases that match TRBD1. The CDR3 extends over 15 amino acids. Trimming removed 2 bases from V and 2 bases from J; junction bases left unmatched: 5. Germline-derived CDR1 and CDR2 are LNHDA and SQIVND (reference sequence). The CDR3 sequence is CASSILRQGNTEAFF. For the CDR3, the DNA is TGTGCCAGTAGTATACTCCGACAGGGTAACACTGAAGCTTTCTTT.

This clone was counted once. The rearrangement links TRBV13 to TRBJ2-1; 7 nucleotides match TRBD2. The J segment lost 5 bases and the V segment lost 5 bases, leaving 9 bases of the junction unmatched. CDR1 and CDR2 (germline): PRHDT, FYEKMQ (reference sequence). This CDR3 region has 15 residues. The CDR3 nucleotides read TGTGCCAGCAGCGCCCGGGGGAGGGGAAACAATGAGCAGTTCTTC. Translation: CASSARGRGNNEQFF.

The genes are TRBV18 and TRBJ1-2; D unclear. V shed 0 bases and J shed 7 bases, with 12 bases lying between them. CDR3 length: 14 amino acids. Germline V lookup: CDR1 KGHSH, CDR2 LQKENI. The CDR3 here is CASSPPGRTRGYTF. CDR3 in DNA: TGTGCCAGCTCACCACCGGGCCGCACCCGTGGCTACACCTTC. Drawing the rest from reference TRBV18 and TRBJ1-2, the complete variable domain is NAGVMQNPRHLVRRRGQEARLRCSPMKGHSHVYWYRQLPEEGLKFMVYLQKENIIDESGMPKERFSAEFPKEGPSILRIQQVVRGDSAAYFCASSPPGRTRGYTFGSGTRLTVV.